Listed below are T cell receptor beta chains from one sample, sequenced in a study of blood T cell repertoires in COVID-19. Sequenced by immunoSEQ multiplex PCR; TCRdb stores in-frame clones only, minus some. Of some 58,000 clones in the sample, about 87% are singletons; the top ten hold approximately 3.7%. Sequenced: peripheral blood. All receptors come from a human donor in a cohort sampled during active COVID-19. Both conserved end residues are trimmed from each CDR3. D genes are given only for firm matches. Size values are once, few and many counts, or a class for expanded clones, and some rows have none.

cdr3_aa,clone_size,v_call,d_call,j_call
ASSEDGHFNQPQH,-,TRBV2,-,TRBJ1-5
ATSEGRSQGTDTQY,once,TRBV15,-,TRBJ2-3
ASHDRGWTGELF,-,TRBV2,TRBD1,TRBJ2-2
ASTMRGSNQPQH,-,TRBV19,-,TRBJ1-5
ASSPGQAGQPQH,once,TRBV5-1,TRBD1,TRBJ1-5
ASSLQGQRQF,-,TRBV5-8,-,TRBJ2-1
ASRRSYEQY,-,TRBV6-5,-,TRBJ2-7
ASSPLTSGGTYEQY,-,TRBV7-7,TRBD2,TRBJ2-7
ASGLPQGAVSGYT,-,TRBV12-5,TRBD1,TRBJ1-2
ASSFAGKTDTQY,-,TRBV5-1,-,TRBJ2-3
ASSPPTGRAYEQY,-,TRBV7-9,-,TRBJ2-7
ASSLDQREAVRSYNEQF,once,TRBV7-8,TRBD2,TRBJ2-1
TSSLTCDECGTSGV,-,TRBV1,-,TRBJ2-3
ASSLGQNTEAF,-,TRBV3-1/TRBV3-2,-,TRBJ1-1
ASSRLLTGTNGELF,-,TRBV4-2,TRBD1,TRBJ2-2
ASRGGNTEAF,-,TRBV2,-,TRBJ1-1
ASSLVAGGKDGYT,-,TRBV5-1,TRBD1,TRBJ1-2
ASSPPIRSEQY,-,TRBV18,-,TRBJ2-7
ASSLTHEQY,-,TRBV11-2,-,TRBJ2-7
ASSFRSETQY,-,TRBV5-5,-,TRBJ2-5
ASSFNSGRATDTQY,-,TRBV7-8,TRBD2,TRBJ2-3
ASSPSRNTYNEQF,-,TRBV5-8,-,TRBJ2-1
ASSLGGISPH,-,TRBV5-6,-,TRBJ1-6
ASSPFTDTQY,-,TRBV7-9,-,TRBJ2-3